The rows below give T cell receptor beta chains drawn from one sample of a study of T cell responses to AZD1222 COVID-19 vaccine. TCRdb keeps only in-frame clones here, not all; method: immunoSEQ multiplex PCR. The sample holds about 100,000 clones, about 90% seen once. The sample in question was peripheral blood, obtained on day 0 of AZD1222 vaccination. The source is an adult in good health. The CDR3 runs from the conserved cysteine through the conserved F or W. D genes are given only for firm matches. Where a row states a size, it is once, few, many or the class of an expanded clone; other rows omit it.

>.|.|TRBJ1-1|TRBV28
TGTGCCAGCAGTTACGGATCCAAGAACACTGAAGCTTTCTTT
CASSYGSKNTEAFF
>.|.|TRBJ2-2|TRBV4-2
TGTGCCAGCAGCCAAGATAAGGCCTTAGGCAGTGCAAGAACTATCAAAACGAACACCGGGGAGCTGTTTTTT
CASSQDKALGSARTIKTNTGELFF
>.|.|TRBJ1-2|TRBV30
TGTGCCTGGAAGGCGGGGGCTGGCTATGGCTACACCTTC
CAWKAGAGYGYTF
>.|.|TRBJ2-6|TRBV9
TGTGCCAGCAGCGTAGGACAAAGCTCTGGGGCCAACGTCCTGACTTTC
CASSVGQSSGANVLTF
>.|.|TRBJ2-7|TRBV7-9
TGTGCCAGCAGCTTAGATTCTTTTACCTACGAGCAGTACTTC
CASSLDSFTYEQYF
>.|TRBD1|TRBJ1-2|TRBV6-5
TGTGCCAGCAGTACATTTTGGGTCAGGGGGCTTGGCTACACCTTC
CASSTFWVRGLGYTF
>.|TRBD1|TRBJ2-7|TRBV18
TGTGCCAGCTCACCACGGGGACAGGGTGGGTACGAGCAGTACTTC
CASSPRGQGGYEQYF
>.|.|TRBJ2-1|TRBV7-8
TGTGCCAGCAGCTTAGACGGAGCCTACAATGAGCAGTTCTTC
CASSLDGAYNEQFF
>.|TRBD2|TRBJ2-3|TRBV5-4
TGTGCCAGCAGCCCCATGAGCGGGAGTAGCACAGATACGCAGTATTTT
CASSPMSGSSTDTQYF
>.|.|TRBJ2-1|TRBV11-2
TGTGCCAGCAGCTTGGGACAAAGCTCCTACAATGAGCAGTTCTTC
CASSLGQSSYNEQFF
>.|TRBD1|TRBJ1-1|TRBV10-3
TGTGCCATCAGTGCCGCTGCGACAGGGGACACTGAAGCTTTCTTT
CAISAAATGDTEAFF
>.|.|TRBJ2-3|TRBV4-2
TGTGCCAGCAGCCAAGGGGTAGGCCGCGGCACAGATACGCAGTATTTT
CASSQGVGRGTDTQYF
>.|.|TRBJ1-3|TRBV7-2
TGTGCCAGCAGCTTAATTGATTTCGGGGACAACTCTGGAAACACCATATATTTT
CASSLIDFGDNSGNTIYF
>.|.|TRBJ2-7|TRBV19
TGTGCCAGTAGTCCAAGCAGGGCGGACTACGAGCAGTACTTC
CASSPSRADYEQYF
>.|.|TRBJ1-5|TRBV28
TGTGCCAGCACCAGGCGGGGGGGGAATCAGCCCCAGCATTTT
CASTRRGGNQPQHF
>.|TRBD1|TRBJ1-4|TRBV28
TGTGCCAGCAGTCCTCCGACAGGGGGACATGAAAAACTGTTTTTT
CASSPPTGGHEKLFF
>once|TRBD1|TRBJ2-2|TRBV15
TGTGCCACGACCTTTCGGACAGGAACTACCGGGGAGCTGTTTTTT
CATTFRTGTTGELFF
>.|TRBD2|TRBJ2-2|TRBV18
TGTGCCAGCTCACCGCCTAGCGGGAGTGGAGGGGAGCTGTTTTTT
CASSPPSGSGGELFF
>.|TRBD2|TRBJ2-2|TRBV10-3
TGTGCCATCAGTACGGGACTAACGAACACCGGGGAGCTGTTTTTT
CAISTGLTNTGELFF
>.|TRBD2|TRBJ2-1|TRBV7-9
TGTGCCAGCAGCTTAGCAATCAGAAGCGGGGATGAGCAGTTCTTC
CASSLAIRSGDEQFF
>.|.|TRBJ1-1|TRBV9
TGTGCCAGCAGCGTAGACCTCCTACAGGGCAATACTGAAGCTTTCTTT
CASSVDLLQGNTEAFF
>.|.|TRBJ1-5|TRBV30
TGTGCCTGGAGTTATAGAGAGAATCAGCCCCAGCATTTT
CAWSYRENQPQHF
>.|TRBD1|TRBJ1-3|TRBV10-1
TGCGCCAGCAGCGGGACAGGGGGCGCCTCTGGAAACACCATATATTTT
CASSGTGGASGNTIYF